The clone carrying this T cell receptor beta chain is medium-sized. Its antigen is as yet unknown. Cells sorted as Tregs were CD4+, CD25+ and CD127-/low. The CDR3 spans 15 residues. CDR1 is LGHNA, CDR2 YSLEER, per germline. Trimming shortened V by 0 bases and J by 4 bases, and 13 bases separated the two germline ends. Overall study results and limits: In terms of TCR gene usage, tumor memory CD4+ T cells clustered together with blood and lymph node memory CD4+ cells, as well as with lymph node naive CD4+ cells. Tumor-infiltrating Treg TCR alpha and beta sequences overlapped most with tumor naive CD4+ T cells, then blood naive.

MiXCR was run by TCRdb on the 5' RACE reads, yielding one entry per CDR3 protein. This table has approximately 11,000 distinct CDR3 sequences, 17% appearing once. The sequence came from a female donor with breast cancer. The chain uses TRBV4-3 and TRBJ2-7; D might be TRBD2 (5 bases). Specimen: Tregs sorted from a lymph node. The CDR3 sequence: CASSQDRGGGYEQYF. DNA of the CDR3: TGCGCCAGCAGCCAAGATCGAGGCGGAGGTTACGAGCAGTACTTC.